This T cell receptor (beta chain) was sequenced during a study of blood T cell repertoires in COVID-19. The overall study: COVID-19 samples collected from the United States, Italy and Spain covered acute and convalescent phases. T cells, B-cell-depleted T cells, or PBMCs provided the cDNA or gDNA that served as material.

The ends were cut back, 1 base at V and 0 bases at J, with 7 bases in the middle. CDR1 is SGHAT, CDR2 FQNNGV, per germline. The CDR3 consists of 15 residues. Source study methods: How many nucleated cells were present was estimated from reference gene primer amplification. Sequencing was performed with immunoSEQ multiplex PCR; in TCRdb, only in-frame clones are kept and a portion is missing. V and J calls and clone size are those listed in that table; D and trimming were worked out from the DNA. The data contain about 120,000 clones, around 81% of them seen just once; the ten biggest clones take up 15% to 20%.

The gene calls are TRBV11-2 and TRBJ2-1, with D perhaps matching TRBD2 (5 bases). This clonotype was obtained from a man aged 25 to 45 with COVID-19, enrolled during active disease. Sequencing input: peripheral blood. CDR3 region: CASSLAGDSYNEQFF. The CDR3 bases are TGTGCCAGCAGCTTAGCCGGGGACTCCTACAATGAGCAGTTCTTC.